This T cell receptor (beta chain) appears in the sequencing data of a study of T cells in Graves' hyperthyroidism and ophthalmopathy. What was amplified from RNA transcripts were TCR beta CDR3 regions. HTBI primers were used for first-round RT-PCR of the TCR CDR3. From the multiplex PCR reads, TCRdb called clonotypes with MiXCR, one entry per CDR3 protein. The table includes around 600,000 distinct CDR3 sequences, more than 15% detected once. This CDR3 region has 15 residues. Germline V lookup: CDR1 LGHDT, CDR2 YNNKEL (reference sequence). J was trimmed by 7 bases and V by 1 base; bases with no gene match: 10. This clonotype was observed many times. The antigen remains unidentified. Findings and limits, study-wide: Stable hyperthyroidism was separated from ophthalmopathy by a model based on 13 V-J features.

The chain is built from TRBV3-1 and TRBJ2-7, with 7 bases fitting TRBD2. The TCR comes from a woman between 40 and 50 years old with Graves' ophthalmopathy. Sequencing used blood. The CDR3 is CASSQGRAGEWEQYF. The DNA of the CDR3 is TGTGCCAGCAGCCAAGGCCGGGCGGGAGAGTGGGAGCAGTACTTC.